These 19 T cell receptor beta chains were sequenced from one sample in a study of T cells after yellow fever vaccination. TCRdb re-derived calls from the 5' RACE reads in MiXCR, one entry per CDR3 protein. The table shows about 74,000 distinct CDR3 sequences, with approximately 6.5% occurring only once. The sample consisted of CD8+ T cells sorted from PBMCs, taken less than 6 days after the first yellow fever vaccination. The receptors derive from a man aged 18 to 29 who received the YFV17D yellow fever vaccine.

This sequence joins TRBV7-2 and TRBJ2-3, with 9 bases that match TRBD2. There are 17 residues in the CDR3. The germline gives CDR1 SGHTA, CDR2 FQGNSA. Germline trimming cut 1 base from V and 2 bases from J; bases unmatched to any gene: 7. CDR3 sequence (DNA): TGTGCCAGCAGCTTAGGGCTAGCGGGGACCATCACAGATACGCAGTATTTT. This encodes CASSLGLAGTITDTQYF.

As for this clonotype: A much larger clone sits a single nucleotide away, making a read error possible. The chain uses TRBV12-5 and TRBJ2-3, with D unresolved. CDR3 length: 11 amino acids. The V gene's germline CDR1 is LGHNT and CDR2 FRNRAP. The CDR3 region has the DNA TGTGCTAGTGGTTTGGGAGATACGCACTATTTT. Protein product: CASGLGDTHYF.

This clonotype was detected ten times or more. The J gene is TRBJ2-1, the V gene TRBV27, with TRBD2 matching 7 bases. Unmatched junction bases numbered 3, after V lost 2 bases and J lost 8 bases. The V gene's germline CDR1 is MNHEY and CDR2 SMNVEV (reference sequence). This CDR3 has 13 residues. In DNA form, the CDR3 reads TGTGCCAGCAGTTTAGGAGCGGGGTATGAGCAGTTCTTC. Amino acid sequence: CASSLGAGYEQFF.

This clonotype was recorded a few times. The chain is built from TRBV6-2 or TRBV6-3 and TRBJ2-2; no definite D call. The V gene's germline CDR1 is MNHEY and CDR2 SVGEGT. This CDR3 is built from 13 residues. The germline V and J ends were trimmed by 5 bases and 5 bases, with 9 bases remaining between them. DNA for the CDR3: TGTGCCAGCAGTGCCTGGGGTACCGGGGAGCTGTTTTTT. Translated, it gives CASSAWGTGELFF.

The chain carries TRBV28 and TRBJ1-6; D is uncertain. Trimming shortened V by 5 bases and J by 8 bases, and 4 bases separated the two germline ends. The germline CDR1 and CDR2 sequences are MDHEN and SYDVKM. CDR3 length: 11 residues. For the CDR3, the DNA is TGTGCCAGCAGTAGGTATTCACCCCTCCACTTT. Translation gives CASSRYSPLHF.

This clonotype was found many times. The V call is TRBV12-3 or TRBV12-4, the J call TRBJ2-1; TRBD2 is a possible D gene (7 bases). CDR3 length equals 15 residues. Trimming removed 3 bases from V and 2 bases from J, with 11 bases in between. The CDR3 nucleotides read TGTGCCAGCAGTTTGTGGGGGGGCCCCTACAATGAGCAGTTCTTC. Its protein product is CASSLWGGPYNEQFF.

This clonotype has more than one count but fewer than ten. The V and J genes are TRBV7-9 and TRBJ2-5; no definite D call. Trimming cost V 4 bases and J 0 bases, with 3 bases left between them. In germline, CDR1 is SEHNR, CDR2 FQNEAQ (reference sequence). This CDR3 has 12 amino acids. The DNA for the CDR3 is TGTGCCAGCAGCTGGGACCAAGAGACCCAGTACTTC. It encodes CASSWDQETQYF.

The genes are TRBV18 and TRBJ1-5; no reliable D call. The V gene lost 5 bases and the J gene lost 2 bases, with 10 bases spanning the gap. The CDR3 loop spans 14 amino acids. Germline V lookup: CDR1 KGHSH, CDR2 LQKENI. As DNA, the CDR3 is TGTGCCAGCTCATTCCAGGACGGCAATCAGCCCCAGCATTTT. Encoded protein: CASSFQDGNQPQHF.

With regard to this clonotype: A much more abundant neighbour one base away suggests this may be a read error. V is TRBV11-2 and J is TRBJ2-1, with D hard to call. The CDR3 totals 14 residues. Germline CDR1 SGHAT, CDR2 FQNNGV. CDR3 region: CARSLGNVYNEQFF. DNA of the CDR3: TGTGCCAGGAGCTTAGGGAACGTGTACAATGAGCAGTTCTTC.

V is TRBV4-1 and J is TRBJ1-1; tentative D call: TRBD1 (5 bases). The V end was cut by 4 bases, the J end by 0 bases, with 15 bases between. The CDR3 spans 16 residues. The germline gives CDR1 MGHRA, CDR2 YSYEKL. This chain's CDR3 is CASSPGGGLVNTEAFF. CDR3 sequence (DNA): TGCGCCAGCAGCCCGGGGGGGGGGTTGGTGAACACTGAAGCTTTCTTT.

This clonotype showed up just a few times. V is TRBV4-1 and J is TRBJ2-5, with 10 positions matching TRBD1. This CDR3 has 15 amino acids. The V and J ends lost 0 bases and 5 bases, in that order; junction bases with no gene match: 3. The germline gives CDR1 MGHRA, CDR2 YSYEKL. This CDR3 is CASSQDGDRGETQYF. CDR3 nucleotides: TGCGCCAGCAGCCAAGATGGGGACAGGGGTGAGACCCAGTACTTC.

This clonotype was seen ten or more times. The V and J genes are TRBV7-6 and TRBJ1-5; D is uncertain. Trimming left V 0 bases short and J 1 base short, with 7 bases between. The CDR3 totals 15 residues. The germline V gene has CDR1 SGHVS and CDR2 FNYEAQ. CDR3 sequence reads: CASSLAPGSNQPQHF. The CDR3 bases are TGTGCCAGCAGCTTAGCGCCGGGCAGCAATCAGCCCCAGCATTTT.

The V and J genes are TRBV12-5 and TRBJ2-7, with 7 bases aligning to TRBD2. The CDR3 sequence is 13 residues long. Germline V gives CDR1 LGHNT, CDR2 FRNRAP. With V trimmed by 4 bases and J by 0 bases, 0 bases remained unmatched. The chain's CDR3 is CASGWDYSYEQYF. In DNA, the CDR3 is TGTGCTAGTGGTTGGGACTACTCCTACGAGCAGTACTTC. Full variable domain (missing parts from reference TRBV12-5 and TRBJ2-7): DARVTQTPRHKVTEMGQEVTMRCQPILGHNTVFWYRQTMMQGLELLAYFRNRAPLDDSGMPKDRFSAEMPDATLATLKIQPSEPRDSAVYFCASGWDYSYEQYFGPGTRLTVT.

The chain links TRBV6-2 or TRBV6-3 to TRBJ2-1; D remains ambiguous. Germline V CDR1 and CDR2: MNHEY, SVGEGT. CDR3 length equals 13 residues. CDR3 in amino acids: CPTLESHYNEQFF. The CDR3 DNA reads TGTCCCACGTTAGAGTCCCATTACAATGAGCAGTTCTTC.

The J gene is TRBJ2-1, the V gene TRBV12-3 or TRBV12-4; 7 nucleotides agree with TRBD1. Germline trimming cut 3 bases from V and 4 bases from J; bases unmatched to any gene: 6. The CDR3 has 15 residues. CDR3 amino acids: CASSFQQGIYNEQFF. The CDR3 coding sequence is TGTGCCAGCAGTTTTCAACAGGGGATATACAATGAGCAGTTCTTC.

The chain employs TRBV6-2 or TRBV6-3 and TRBJ2-1; a possible D gene is TRBD1 (7 bases). This CDR3 is 15 amino acids long. CDR1 is MNHEY and CDR2 is SVGEGT in the germline V gene. V was pared by 7 bases and J by 10 bases, with 23 bases between. CDR3 sequence (DNA): TGTGCCAGCACCCCCAATATCAGACAGGGAGGCGAGCAGTTCTTC. Amino acid sequence: CASTPNIRQGGEQFF.

This clonotype occurred many times. The V gene is TRBV5-1, the J gene TRBJ2-7; 8 positions match TRBD1. This CDR3 contains 15 residues. Germline trimming cut 4 bases from V and 0 bases from J; bases unmatched to any gene: 6. Per the germline V gene, CDR1 is SGHRS and CDR2 is YFSETQ. The CDR3 DNA is TGCGCCAGCAGCCCAACAGGGGGGAGCTCCTACGAGCAGTACTTC. Protein product: CASSPTGGSSYEQYF.

Turning to this clonotype: The germline gene is not matched at one end of the junction; a read error may be the cause. The J gene is TRBJ2-1, the V gene TRBV29-1, with TRBD1 matching 9 bases. Per the germline V gene, CDR1 is SQVTM and CDR2 is ANQGSEA. The CDR3 has 19 residues. Here the CDR3 DNA reads TGCAGCGTTGAGAGAAAGGGACAGGGATACTCGAGCTCCTGCAATGAGCAGTTCTTC. As protein: CSVERKGQGYSSSCNEQFF.

This clonotype appeared many times. This chain connects TRBV20-1 to TRBJ2-3; TRBD2 matches at 7 bases. Germline-derived CDR1 and CDR2 are DFQATT and SNEGSKA (reference sequence). The CDR3 has 15 residues. The ends lost 4 bases at V and 3 bases at J; junction bases unmatched: 10. Here the CDR3 DNA reads TGCAGTGCTATGGACGGGGGGTCGAGGACAGATACGCAGTATTTT. Translation gives CSAMDGGSRTDTQYF.